This T cell receptor beta chain was obtained from a study of blood T cell dynamics during melanoma immunotherapy. Study details: First-line therapy was either pembrolizumab or nivolumab with ipilimumab for metastatic melanoma.

Note on this clone: Its matching antigen is unknown.

Libraries were prepared by immunoSEQ multiplex PCR; TCRdb keeps only in-frame clonotypes and omits some of them. The sample includes some 2,000 clones, around 76% seen only once; the top ten take around 5%. Study conclusions and caveats: Cell-free DNA CDR3 sequences most resembled the immune-effector CD8+ subset, which was also most clonal.

The time point here: week 3, after first cycle of checkpoint inhibitor. The CD3+ CD4- CD8+ CD45RA- CD45RO-high CD27- CCR7- memory phenotype defined TIE cells. No patient had earlier systemic cancer treatment, concurrent immunosuppressants, or another active cancer. V lost 1 base, J lost 4 bases, and 11 bases lay in between. From germline, CDR1 is SEHNR and CDR2 FQNEAQ (reference sequence). The CDR3 covers 15 residues. The TCR sequence derives from a human donor with melanoma. This chain joins TRBV7-9 and TRBJ2-1; possible D gene TRBD1, 5 bases. The input for sequencing was CD8+ T cells from blood, taken from a patient treated with checkpoint blockade. The CDR3 DNA reads as TGTGCCAGCAGCTTAGAGGGGCGGCCTTACAATGAGCAGTTCTTC. Translation gives CASSLEGRPYNEQFF.